This record looks at one T cell receptor beta chain sequence and its context. The CDR3 consists of 14 residues. CDR1 MDHEN and CDR2 SYDVKM come from the germline V gene. V was trimmed by 6 bases and J by 7 bases, leaving 16 bases between them. A Seattle source enrolled patients during active infection and followed them longitudinally. The data derive from a study of blood T cell repertoires in COVID-19. In the study overall: The United States, Italy and Spain were the sources of the acute and convalescent COVID-19 samples. In each case, the material was cDNA or gDNA derived from T cells, B-cell-depleted T cells, or PBMCs.

Study processing details: From reference gene primer amplification, estimates of nucleated cell counts were derived. Sequenced by immunoSEQ multiplex PCR; TCRdb stores in-frame clones only, minus some. The D gene and trimming were derived from the DNA, and the V and J assignments and clone size from that table. Found here are under 350,000 clones, 75% to 95% of them singletons; the top ten hold around 6.8%. V gene TRBV28 combines with J gene TRBJ1-5; perhaps TRBD1 as D (5 bases). The sequencing input was peripheral blood. The source is a woman in her twenties or thirties with COVID-19, enrolled during active disease. In DNA, the CDR3 is TGTGCCAGCAGCTCCGGGGGAGAAGGGCAGCCCCAGCATTTT. Translated, it gives CASSSGGEGQPQHF. Based on the CDR3 plus reference TRBV28 and TRBJ1-5, the full variable domain is DVKVTQSSRYLVKRTGEKVFLECVQDMDHENMFWYRQDPGLGLRLIYFSYDVKMKEKGDIPEGYSVSREKKERFSLILESASTNQTSMYLCASSSGGEGQPQHFGDGTRLSIL.